These T cell receptor beta chains were read from a single sample in a study of blood T cell repertoires in COVID-19. TCRdb keeps only in-frame clones here, not all; method: immunoSEQ multiplex PCR. The sample has some 200,000 clones, about 87% seen once; the top ten hold around 1%. The sample taken for sequencing was peripheral blood. The source is a woman aged 18-29 years who had recovered from COVID-19. Each CDR3 is given with its conserved first and last residue. D genes are given only for firm matches. Clone size is given for some rows only: seen once, a few or many times, or a class if the clone is expanded.

J gene	D gene	V gene	clone size	CDR3 DNA	CDR3 protein
TRBJ1-4	.	TRBV28	.	TGTGCCAGCAGTTTCTTACAGGGATATGAAAAACTGTTTTTT	CASSFLQGYEKLFF
TRBJ2-6	TRBD1	TRBV27	.	TGTGCCAGCACCCTGACAGGGGTCTCCTCTGGGGCCAACGTCCTGACTTTC	CASTLTGVSSGANVLTF
TRBJ2-1	TRBD2	TRBV4-1	.	TGCGCCAGCAGCCAAGGCCCTAGGACTAGCCGGCTCCGTGAGCAGTTCTTC	CASSQGPRTSRLREQFF
TRBJ1-6	TRBD1	TRBV7-9	.	TGTGCCAGCAGCTTAGCGGGACAGGACAATTCACCCCTCCACTTT	CASSLAGQDNSPLHF
TRBJ2-1	.	TRBV18	.	TGTGCCAGCTCACCACGCAGCTACAATGAGCAGTTCTTC	CASSPRSYNEQFF
TRBJ2-3	.	TRBV9	once	TGTGCCAGCTCCGGAGGGCAAGGCGATACAGATACGCAGTATTTT	CASSGGQGDTDTQYF
TRBJ1-1	.	TRBV24-1	few	TGTGCCACCAGGCAGGGGACTGAAGCTTTCTTT	CATRQGTEAFF
TRBJ2-7	.	TRBV9	.	TGTGCCAGCAGCGTAGACGGGGCCTACGAGCAGTACTTC	CASSVDGAYEQYF
TRBJ2-7	TRBD2	TRBV7-2	.	TGTGCCAGCAGCTCCCAGCGGGGGGGGTCCTACGAGCAGTACTTC	CASSSQRGGSYEQYF
TRBJ2-3	.	TRBV18	.	TGTGCCAGCTCACCCCCACTCACCACAGATACGCAGTATTTT	CASSPPLTTDTQYF
TRBJ1-2	.	TRBV9	.	TGTGCCAGCAGCGCAGACCAATACCCCAGAACAGGGCAGGTTCGGGGCTACACCTTC	CASSADQYPRTGQVRGYTF
TRBJ1-6	.	TRBV5-6	once	TGTGCCAGCAGCTTGAGCGGAGATTGGGGTTCACCCCTCCACTTT	CASSLSGDWGSPLHF
TRBJ2-5	TRBD2	TRBV5-4	.	TGTGCCAGCAGCTTGGCCGTGGTGGTAGCGGGGGCTCAAGAGACCCAGTACTTC	CASSLAVVVAGAQETQYF
TRBJ2-4	.	TRBV7-2	.	TGTGCCAGCAGCTTAGCGCCTTTGGGCGCCAAAAACATTCAGTACTTC	CASSLAPLGAKNIQYF
TRBJ1-1	.	TRBV7-9	few	TGTGCCAGCATCCCACGGGGAGGGCAGAACACTGAAGCTTTCTTT	CASIPRGGQNTEAFF
TRBJ1-6	TRBD1	TRBV30	.	TGTGCCTGGAGTGGGGACAGGGAAGGGAATTCACCCCTCCACTTT	CAWSGDREGNSPLHF
TRBJ1-2	TRBD1	TRBV3-1/TRBV3-2	.	TGTGCCAGCAGCCGCCCGGGACAGGATTATGGCTACACCTTC	CASSRPGQDYGYTF
TRBJ2-3	TRBD2	TRBV11-2	.	TGTGCCAGCAGCTCTCCCTGGACTAGCGGGGGGGCCGAAGATACGCAGTATTTT	CASSSPWTSGGAEDTQYF
TRBJ2-3	TRBD1	TRBV9	.	TGTGCCAGCAGCGACCCGGGACAGGGGACAGATACGCAGTATTTT	CASSDPGQGTDTQYF
TRBJ2-5	TRBD2	TRBV6-6	once	TGTGCCAGCAGTTACGAACTAGCGAGCTCCCAGACCCAGTACTTC	CASSYELASSQTQYF
TRBJ2-5	TRBD1	TRBV7-2	.	TGTGCCAGCAGCTTAGGGGACAGGGCCTACCAAGAGACCCAGTACTTC	CASSLGDRAYQETQYF
TRBJ2-1	.	TRBV4-1	.	TGCGCCAGCAGCACTAACAATGAGCAGTTCTTC	CASSTNNEQFF
TRBJ2-2	.	TRBV11-2	.	TGTGCCAGCAGCACCTATAGAGGCACCGGGGAGCTGTTTTTT	CASSTYRGTGELFF
TRBJ2-2	TRBD2	TRBV5-6	.	TGTGCCAGCCGTGGAGCGGGGGGCCTTACCTCGGGCACCGGGGAGCTGTTTTTT	CASRGAGGLTSGTGELFF
TRBJ2-5	.	TRBV9	.	TGTGCCAGCAGCCCCCTCAGATGGCAAGAGACCCAGTACTTC	CASSPLRWQETQYF
TRBJ2-1	TRBD2	TRBV2	.	TGTGCCAGCACCCCGAGACTAGCGGTATGGTCCAATGAGCAGTTCTTC	CASTPRLAVWSNEQFF
TRBJ2-3	TRBD2	TRBV29-1	.	TGCAGCGTTGAAGGACTAGCGGTTACAAGCACAGATACGCAGTATTTT	CSVEGLAVTSTDTQYF
TRBJ2-1	TRBD2	TRBV15	.	TGTGCCACCCTAGCGGGGGGCCTGTCGTCCTACAATGAGCAGTTCTTC	CATLAGGLSSYNEQFF
TRBJ2-4	.	TRBV5-1	.	TGCGCCAGCAGCTTTATCGTAGCAGGGGAAAACATTCAGTACTTC	CASSFIVAGENIQYF
TRBJ2-3	TRBD2	TRBV2	.	TGTGCCAGCAGTAATCCGGGACTAGCGGAAAGCACAGATACGCAGTATTTT	CASSNPGLAESTDTQYF
TRBJ1-5	.	TRBV21-1	.	TGTGCCAGCATCCCGGGACAGACATTCTTCGGTCCCCAGCATTTT	CASIPGQTFFGPQHF
TRBJ2-3	.	TRBV15	.	TGTGCCACCAGCAGAGATTCGCGACTAAGCACAGATACGCAGTATTTT	CATSRDSRLSTDTQYF
TRBJ1-5	TRBD1	TRBV12-3/TRBV12-4	once	TGTGCCAGCAGTAGACAGGGAACTCAGCCCCAGCATTTT	CASSRQGTQPQHF
TRBJ1-3	.	TRBV10-3	.	TGTGCCATCAGGACAGACTCTGGAAACACCATATATTTT	CAIRTDSGNTIYF
TRBJ2-3	TRBD1	TRBV6-2/TRBV6-3	.	TGTGCCAGCAGTTACACCCTGAGGGACAGGGGTAGTGATACGCAGTATTTT	CASSYTLRDRGSDTQYF
TRBJ1-3	TRBD1	TRBV4-2	.	TGTGCCAGCAGCCAATATACAGGGGCTGCTGACACCATATATTTT	CASSQYTGAADTIYF
TRBJ1-2	TRBD1	TRBV6-2/TRBV6-3	.	TGTGCCAGCAGTTACGTACCGGGACAGGAAAAGCGGAACTATGGCTACACCTTC	CASSYVPGQEKRNYGYTF
TRBJ2-5	.	TRBV20-1	once	TGCAGTGCTAGCGAGGAAGAGACCCAGTACTTC	CSASEEETQYF
TRBJ1-5	TRBD1	TRBV2	.	TGTGCCAGCAGAGACAGGGTGTCCGGTCAGCCCCAGCATTTT	CASRDRVSGQPQHF
TRBJ1-4	TRBD1	TRBV18	.	TGTGCCAGCTCACCGCAGGGGGCTCCTAATGAAAAACTGTTTTTT	CASSPQGAPNEKLFF
TRBJ1-1	TRBD1	TRBV3-1/TRBV3-2	.	TGTGCCAGCAGTGAGAGGACAGGGAGGAGCACTGAAGCTTTCTTT	CASSERTGRSTEAFF
TRBJ2-3	.	TRBV4-3	once	TGCGCCAGCAGCCAAGATTCGGGACTCACAGATACGCAGTATTTT	CASSQDSGLTDTQYF